A single sample gave rise to the 14 T cell receptor beta chains below, sequenced in a study of PD-L1 blockade in urothelial cancer. Time point given: peripheral blood 6 weeks after treatment start. Profiled with immunoSEQ multiplex PCR; TCRdb holds only in-frame clones, not every one. The data show some 48,000 clones, about 86% seen once. This material consisted of PBMCs, taken around atezolizumab (anti-PD-L1) treatment. These receptors originate from a man between 60 and 70 years old with urothelial cancer.

The chain joins TRBV5-1 to TRBJ2-2; no definite D call. Trimming shortened V by 4 bases and J by 1 base, and 8 bases separated the two germline ends. Germline values: CDR1 SGHRS, CDR2 YFSETQ. This CDR3 is built from 14 residues. The CDR3 protein is CASSSLGNTGELFF. The CDR3 DNA follows: TGCGCCAGCAGCAGCCTCGGGAACACCGGGGAGCTGTTTTTT.

The CDR3 spells CASSPSGGLYNEQFF. The DNA of the CDR3 is TGCGCCAGCAGCCCTAGCGGGGGCCTCTACAATGAGCAGTTCTTC. The J gene is TRBJ2-1, the V gene TRBV4-1, with TRBD2 matching 10 bases. The CDR3 covers 15 residues. The J segment lost 3 bases and the V segment lost 4 bases, leaving 3 bases of the junction unmatched. CDR1 MGHRA and CDR2 YSYEKL come from the germline V gene.

This clone was seen just once. V gene TRBV4-2 combines with J gene TRBJ2-7; 7 bases are a match to TRBD1. The CDR3 contains 15 residues. J gave up 3 bases and V 4 bases, and 9 bases lay outside the gene matches. Germline CDR1 and CDR2: LGHNA and YNFKEQ. CDR3 protein: CASSPSTGTGYEQYF. DNA of the CDR3: TGTGCCAGCAGCCCCTCGACAGGGACGGGCTACGAGCAGTACTTC.

The chain uses TRBV6-6 and TRBJ2-7, with TRBD2 identical over 10 bases. This CDR3 region has 14 residues. V shed 7 bases, J shed 7 bases, and the junction held 10 bases outside the gene matches. The germline V gene encodes CDR1 MNHNY and CDR2 SVGAGI (reference sequence). The CDR3 DNA reads as TGTGCCAGCACCTCGGGACTAGCGACTCAGGAGCAGTACTTC. Translation gives CASTSGLATQEQYF.

The gene calls are TRBV30 and TRBJ1-2, with D possibly TRBD1 on 6 matching bases. The CDR3 has 14 amino acids. V was trimmed by 4 bases and J by 4 bases, leaving 16 bases between them. Germline-derived CDR1 and CDR2 are GTSNPN and SVGIG (reference sequence). This CDR3 is CAWNLDRISYGYTF. The CDR3, as DNA: TGTGCCTGGAACCTGGACAGAATCTCCTATGGCTACACCTTC.

J is TRBJ1-4 and V is TRBV9; no firm D call. The CDR3 totals 15 residues. Germline lookup yields CDR1 SGDLS and CDR2 YYNGEE. V gave up 1 base and J gave up 0 bases, with 7 bases separating them. This CDR3 reads CASSVWATTNEKLFF. CDR3 nucleotides: TGTGCCAGCAGCGTATGGGCAACAACTAATGAAAAACTGTTTTTT.

The chain uses TRBV6-5 and TRBJ2-3; 8 bases match TRBD2. The V and J ends lost 6 bases and 2 bases, in that order; junction bases with no gene match: 7. The CDR3 totals 15 residues. The germline V gene encodes CDR1 MNHEY and CDR2 SVGAGI. Written as DNA, the CDR3 is TGTGCCAGCAGCCCGGGGGGGGGTCCCACAGATACGCAGTATTTT. It is translated as CASSPGGGPTDTQYF.

The J gene is TRBJ1-1, the V gene TRBV10-2; D is perhaps TRBD1 (6 bases). Trimming took 11 bases from V and 3 from J, leaving 16 bases between them. The germline gives CDR1 WSHSY, CDR2 SAAADI. The CDR3 covers 13 residues. The CDR3 loop is CASQGSGDTEAFF. As DNA, the CDR3 is TGCGCCTCCCAGGGGAGTGGGGACACTGAAGCTTTCTTT.

V and J are TRBV29-1 and TRBJ2-7, with TRBD1 identical over 11 bases. CDR3 length: 15 residues. The V and J ends lost 3 bases and 6 bases, in that order; junction bases with no gene match: 10. Germline-derived CDR1 and CDR2 are SQVTM and ANQGSEA. Written as DNA, the CDR3 is TGCAGCGTTGACGCCCCCCCGGGACAGGGGGGCGAGCAGTACTTC. Translation gives CSVDAPPGQGGEQYF.

The V call is TRBV29-1, the J call TRBJ2-1; D may be TRBD2 (6 bases). Per germline, CDR1 SQVTM and CDR2 ANQGSEA. The CDR3 spans 14 residues. The V and J ends lost 4 bases and 0 bases respectively, with 10 bases between them. CDR3 sequence: CSVARRGSYNEQFF. DNA for the CDR3: TGCAGCGTTGCAAGGCGGGGCTCCTACAATGAGCAGTTCTTC.

This CDR3 reads CAWSGSALAGFSYEQYF. Here the CDR3 DNA reads TGTGCCTGGAGTGGCTCGGCCCTAGCGGGTTTCTCCTACGAGCAGTACTTC. This chain links TRBV30 with TRBJ2-7, with 8 bases matching TRBD2. The CDR3 runs 17 residues. With V trimmed by 1 base and J by 0 bases, 11 bases remained unmatched. Germline CDR1 GTSNPN, CDR2 SVGIG (reference sequence).

V and J are TRBV27 and TRBJ2-7, with D possibly being TRBD1 (5 bases). The V and J ends lost 5 bases and 3 bases respectively, with 14 bases between them. Germline values: CDR1 MNHEY, CDR2 SMNVEV (reference sequence). CDR3 length equals 14 residues. Here the CDR3 reads CASSPLDKFYEQYF. For the CDR3, the DNA is TGTGCCAGCAGTCCCCTGGACAAATTCTACGAGCAGTACTTC.

Turning to this clone: Sequence at one end of the junction differs from germline and may be a read error. The gene calls are TRBV7-7 and TRBJ2-5, with D hard to call. Germline CDR1 SSHAT, CDR2 FNYEAQ (reference sequence). This CDR3 has 14 residues. CDR3 in amino acids: CASSFSVEQETQYF. The CDR3 coding sequence is TGTGCTAGCAGCTTCTCGGTTGAACAAGAGACCCAGTACTTC.

This chain uses TRBV6-1 with TRBJ2-3; perhaps TRBD2 as D (6 bases). The CDR3 has 16 residues. Germline CDR1 is MNHNS and CDR2 is SASEGT. Trimming shortened V by 3 bases and J by 0 bases, and 13 bases separated the two germline ends. The CDR3 DNA sequence: TGTGCCAGCAGTGATGTGTGGGGGACTAGCACAGATACGCAGTATTTT. It encodes CASSDVWGTSTDTQYF.